This record covers a single T cell receptor (beta chain). MiXCR was run by TCRdb on the RT-PCR reads, yielding one entry per CDR3 protein. Found here are about 960,000 distinct CDR3 sequences, roughly 18% of them singletons; the top ten hold around 6%. The data originate from a study of patients and donors after allogeneic stem cell transplantation. Germline V gene sequence: CDR1 LGHDT, CDR2 YNNKEL (reference sequence). This CDR3 has 14 residues. Trimming removed 0 bases at V and 6 bases at J, with 11 bases between. This TCR was recovered from a human donor who was either an allogeneic HSCT recipient or a stem cell or donor lymphocyte infusion donor (not recorded which). It is not recorded whose cells these are; they may come from a transplant donor. The source material was blood, either unsorted or a sorted T cell fraction (not recorded which). This chain links TRBV3-1 with TRBJ1-2; D unresolved. The CDR3 DNA reads as TGTGCCAGCAGCCAAGATCGGCGGATAGATGGCTACACCTTC. Translating gives CASSQDRRIDGYTF.